Each of the 2 T cell receptor beta chains below was sequenced from the same sample in a study of PD-1 blockade in classical Hodgkin lymphoma. All patients experienced relapse after autologous stem cell transplantation, and brentuximab vedotin exposure was variable. Using immunoSEQ multiplex PCR, the repertoire was profiled, and TCRdb retains in-frame clones only, with some absent. The sample includes roughly 24,000 clones, roughly 80% of them seen just once. Sequenced here: peripheral blood mononuclear cells (PBMCs), sampled before the second cycle of nivolumab. Receptor source: a human donor with classical Hodgkin lymphoma.

V is TRBV5-1 and J is TRBJ1-2, with D tentatively TRBD1 (5 bases). Between the trimmed V and J ends, which lost 4 bases and 4 bases, there was a span of 17 bases. Per the germline V gene, CDR1 is SGHRS and CDR2 is YFSETQ. The CDR3 totals 15 residues. In nucleotides, the CDR3 is TGCGCCAGCAGCGGGGTAGGGGAGCGGTCCTATGGCTACACCTTC. Translating it yields CASSGVGERSYGYTF. Variable domain in full (rest from reference TRBV5-1 and TRBJ1-2): KAGVTQTPRYLIKTRGQQVTLSCSPISGHRSVSWYQQTPGQGLQFLFEYFSETQRNKGNFPGRFSGRQFSNSRSEMNVSTLELGDSALYLCASSGVGERSYGYTFGSGTRLTVV.

By frequency in the sample, this clone is medium-sized. This chain joins TRBV7-6 and TRBJ2-7, with D possibly being TRBD2 (6 bases). This CDR3 comprises 13 residues. V was pared by 4 bases and J by 0 bases, with 7 bases between. CDR1 is SGHVS, CDR2 FNYEAQ, per germline. CDR3 DNA: TGTGCCAGCAGCTCGGGGGTCTCCTACGAGCAGTACTTC. This sequence encodes CASSSGVSYEQYF.